This T cell receptor beta chain was documented in a study of post-analysis software for immune sequencing data. Study summary: Included courses were relapsing-remitting and secondary progressive multiple sclerosis; progressive-relapsing multiple sclerosis was also included.

The CDR3 has 14 residues. Germline values: CDR1 SGHDN, CDR2 FVKESK. V was pared by 4 bases and J by 6 bases, with 10 bases between. Carried by the TCR beta cDNA libraries were unique molecular identifiers. TCRdb processed the PCR reads anew with MiXCR; each CDR3 protein has one entry. The sample holds about 540,000 distinct CDR3 sequences, 34% seen once. Findings and limits, study-wide: Five or six TRBV segments were more frequent in patients than controls; TRBV5-6, TRBV5-1 and TRBV20-1 belonged to this group. Significantly lower normalized Chao1 diversity was found in patients with multiple sclerosis relative to controls.

This clonotype was counted only a few times. Its antigen is unidentified. The clonotype was recovered from a girl aged 2-17 years with multiple sclerosis. The chain carries TRBV14 and TRBJ1-6; unclear D gene. The sequenced sample consisted of blood. CDR3 coding DNA: TGTGCCAGCAGCCGGCGGGTGCCTAATTCACCCCTCCACTTT. As protein: CASSRRVPNSPLHF.